This T cell receptor beta chain was sequenced during a study of blood T cell repertoires in COVID-19. Overall study: From the United States, Italy and Spain came samples of acute and convalescent COVID-19. The cDNA or gDNA used as material had been derived from T cells, B-cell-depleted T cells, or PBMCs.

Repertoires were generated with immunoSEQ multiplex PCR, while TCRdb's copy carries only in-frame clones and drops some. The sample records about 160,000 clones, around 79% being singletons. Seattle-derived patients entered the study during active infection and were followed longitudinally. With V trimmed by 6 bases and J by 0 bases, 17 bases remained unmatched. There are 18 residues in the CDR3. Germline CDR1 and CDR2: SEHNR and FQNEAQ (reference sequence). This clonotype was obtained from a woman aged 55-70 years with COVID-19, enrolled during active disease. Source material: peripheral blood. The chain links TRBV7-9 to TRBJ2-7; 7 bases line up with TRBD2. In DNA form, the CDR3 reads TGTGCCAGCAGGCCATACCTAGGGCTAGCGGAGGGCTCCTACGAGCAGTACTTC. Translated: CASRPYLGLAEGSYEQYF. The full variable domain, in which reference TRBV7-9 and TRBJ2-7 provide the parts outside the CDR3, is DTGVSQNPRHKITKRGQNVTFRCDPISEHNRLYWYRQTLGQGPEFLTYFQNEAQLEKSRLLSDRFSAERPKGSFSTLEIQRTEQGDSAMYLCASRPYLGLAEGSYEQYFGPGTRLTVT.